The entry that follows covers one TCR beta chain sequence. The data derive from a study of blood T cell repertoires in COVID-19. Across the whole study: COVID-19 samples collected from the United States, Italy and Spain covered acute and convalescent phases. Sources were T cells, B-cell-depleted T cells, or PBMCs; the material itself was cDNA or gDNA.

The age range of participants was about 18 to 90 years, with residence in under 30 US areas. Participants reported their clinical history, and cohort assignment relied on those reports. The data were produced by immunoSEQ multiplex PCR, yet TCRdb's version contains in-frame clones alone and is incomplete. The sample lists 300,000 to 400,000 clones; approximately 87% were seen once. Sequencing input: PBMCs or T cells enriched from blood (not recorded which). The TCR sequence derives from a woman in her 30s with acute COVID-19.

This CDR3 reads CASSPAGGSETQYF. The CDR3, as DNA: TGCGCCAGCAGCCCGGCGGGGGGGTCAGAGACCCAGTACTTC. The genes are TRBV5-1 and TRBJ2-5; 9 bases map to TRBD2. The CDR3 is made up of 14 amino acids. V lost 4 bases and J lost 4; bases outside the gene matches: 5. CDR1 SGHRS and CDR2 YFSETQ come from the germline V gene.